The entry below gives a single T cell receptor (beta chain) sequence along with its context. The record originates from a study of blood T cell repertoires in COVID-19. Turning to the study itself: Sites across the United States, Italy and Spain contributed samples from acute and convalescent COVID-19. PBMCs, B-cell-depleted T cells, or T cells provided the cDNA or gDNA that made up the material.

The J segment lost 1 base and the V segment lost 5 bases, leaving 7 bases of the junction unmatched. The germline CDR1 and CDR2 sequences are LNHNV and YYDKDF (reference sequence). There are 15 residues in the CDR3. Study processing details: The assay estimated nucleated cells by amplifying reference gene primers. Generated by immunoSEQ multiplex PCR, the TCRdb table keeps only in-frame clones and is missing some. Clonal size and the V and J genes are those of that table, whereas D and trimming came from the DNA. The table includes 95,000 to 100,000 clones, roughly 86% detected once. The rearrangement uses TRBV15 and TRBJ2-7; 8 nucleotides line up with TRBD1. Source material: peripheral blood. The clonotype originates from a woman in her 30s with acute or convalescent COVID-19. CDR3 coding DNA: TGTGCCACCAGCTTCGGACAGGGAGAATCCTACGAGCAGTACTTC. Residues: CATSFGQGESYEQYF.